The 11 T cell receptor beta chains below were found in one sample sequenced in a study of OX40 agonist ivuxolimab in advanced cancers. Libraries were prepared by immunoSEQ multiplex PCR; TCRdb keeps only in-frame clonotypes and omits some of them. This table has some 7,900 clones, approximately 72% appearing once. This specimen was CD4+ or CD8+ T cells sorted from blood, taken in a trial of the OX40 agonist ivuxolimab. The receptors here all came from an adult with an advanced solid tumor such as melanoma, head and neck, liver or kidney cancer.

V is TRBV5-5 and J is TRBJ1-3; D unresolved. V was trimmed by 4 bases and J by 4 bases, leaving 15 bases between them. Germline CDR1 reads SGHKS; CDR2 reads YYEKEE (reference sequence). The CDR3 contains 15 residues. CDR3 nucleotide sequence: TGTGCCAGCAGCATGGACGGGAGTTTAGGAAACACCATATATTTT. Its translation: CASSMDGSLGNTIYF.

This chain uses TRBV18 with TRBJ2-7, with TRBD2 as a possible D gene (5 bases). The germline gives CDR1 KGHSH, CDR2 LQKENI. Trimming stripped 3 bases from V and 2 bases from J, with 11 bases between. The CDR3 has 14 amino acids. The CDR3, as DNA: TGTGCCAGCTCACCCCCCCGGGGTGCCTACGAGCAGTACTTC. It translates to CASSPPRGAYEQYF.

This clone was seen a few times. The CDR3 sequence is CASSPRDRAFYNSPLHF. In nucleotides, the CDR3 is TGTGCCAGCAGCCCCCGGGACAGGGCATTTTATAATTCACCCCTCCACTTT. The gene calls are TRBV7-9 and TRBJ1-6; 9 bases fit TRBD1. The V and J ends lost 5 bases and 4 bases, in that order; junction bases with no gene match: 9. The CDR3 has 17 residues. Germline assignment: CDR1 SEHNR and CDR2 FQNEAQ (reference sequence).

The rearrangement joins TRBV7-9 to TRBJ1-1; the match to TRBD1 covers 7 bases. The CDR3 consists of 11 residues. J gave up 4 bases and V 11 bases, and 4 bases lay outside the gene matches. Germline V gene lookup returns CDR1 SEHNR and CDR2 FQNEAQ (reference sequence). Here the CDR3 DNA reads TGTGCCCTGACAGGGATCACTGAAGCTTTCTTT. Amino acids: CALTGITEAFF. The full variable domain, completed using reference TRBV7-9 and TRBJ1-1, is DTGVSQNPRHKITKRGQNVTFRCDPISEHNRLYWYRQTLGQGPEFLTYFQNEAQLEKSRLLSDRFSAERPKGSFSTLEIQRTEQGDSAMYLCALTGITEAFFGQGTRLTVV.

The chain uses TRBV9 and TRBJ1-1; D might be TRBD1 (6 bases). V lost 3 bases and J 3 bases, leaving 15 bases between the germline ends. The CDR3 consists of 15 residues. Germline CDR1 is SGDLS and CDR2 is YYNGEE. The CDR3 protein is CASSESTGPDTEAFF. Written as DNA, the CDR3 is TGTGCCAGCAGCGAGAGCACAGGGCCGGACACTGAAGCTTTCTTT.

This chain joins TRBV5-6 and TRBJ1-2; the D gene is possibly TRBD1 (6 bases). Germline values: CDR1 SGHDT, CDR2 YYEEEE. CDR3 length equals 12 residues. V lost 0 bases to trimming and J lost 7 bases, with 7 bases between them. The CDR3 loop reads CASSLEQGGYTF. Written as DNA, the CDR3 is TGTGCCAGCAGCTTGGAACAGGGTGGCTACACCTTC.

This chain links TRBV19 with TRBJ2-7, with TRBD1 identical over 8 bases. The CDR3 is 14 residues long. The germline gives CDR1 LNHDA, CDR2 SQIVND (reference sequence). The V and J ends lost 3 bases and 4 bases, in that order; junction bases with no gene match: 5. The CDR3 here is CASSIGTGGYEQYF. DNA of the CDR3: TGTGCCAGTAGTATCGGGACAGGAGGGTACGAGCAGTACTTC.

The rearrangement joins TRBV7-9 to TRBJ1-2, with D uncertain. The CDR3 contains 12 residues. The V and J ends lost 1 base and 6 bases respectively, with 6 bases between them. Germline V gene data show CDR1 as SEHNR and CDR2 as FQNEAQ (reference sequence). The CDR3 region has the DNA TGTGCCAGCAGCTTAGTGGAGGATGGCTACACCTTC. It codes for CASSLVEDGYTF.

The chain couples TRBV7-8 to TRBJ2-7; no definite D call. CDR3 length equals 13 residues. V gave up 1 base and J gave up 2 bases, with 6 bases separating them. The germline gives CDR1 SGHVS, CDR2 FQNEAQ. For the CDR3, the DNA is TGTGCCAGCAGCTTAGGGGGAACCTACGAGCAGTACTTC. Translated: CASSLGGTYEQYF.

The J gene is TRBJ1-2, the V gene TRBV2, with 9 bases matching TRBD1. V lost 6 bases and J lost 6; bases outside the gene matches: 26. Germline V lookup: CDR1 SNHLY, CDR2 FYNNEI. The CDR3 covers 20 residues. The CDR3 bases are TGTGCCAGCAGGCCGACGGGGGGGGACAGGGTCAGCCCGGTGACCGATGGCTACACCTTC. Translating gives CASRPTGGDRVSPVTDGYTF.

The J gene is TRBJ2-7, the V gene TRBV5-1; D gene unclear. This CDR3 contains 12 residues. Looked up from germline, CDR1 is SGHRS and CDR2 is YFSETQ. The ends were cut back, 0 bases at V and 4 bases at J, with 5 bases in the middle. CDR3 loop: CASSLDAYEQYF. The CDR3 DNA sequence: TGCGCCAGCAGCTTGGATGCATACGAGCAGTACTTC.